What follows are 9 T cell receptor beta chains derived from one specimen sequenced in a study of T-cell reconstitution after alpha-beta-depleted transplantation in children. The library targeted TCRbeta and was prepared with unique molecular identifiers. One entry per CDR3 protein, called by TCRdb with MiXCR from the PCR reads. The data hold tens of thousands of distinct CDR3 sequences, with 7.5% to 10% observed a single time. Sequencing used PBMCs, mostly from graft donor cells, obtained 60 days after TCRalphabeta/CD19-depleted stem cell transplant. The receptors derive from a male patient aged 2-10 years who had a stem cell transplant for chronic granulomatous disease, so the T cells may come from the graft donor.

This clonotype appeared many times. The CDR3, as DNA: TGCAGCGTTGCTGCTCGAGGGGGTGAGACCCAGTACTTC. It encodes CSVAARGGETQYF. The V gene is TRBV29-1, the J gene TRBJ2-5; tentative D call: TRBD1 (6 bases). Germline V gene sequence: CDR1 SQVTM, CDR2 ANQGSEA. The CDR3 length is 13 residues. The V end was cut by 4 bases, the J end by 5 bases, with 14 bases between.

This clonotype was seen only a few times. The CDR3 loop reads CASRPSGRSTDTQYF. The CDR3 bases are TGCGCCAGCAGGCCTAGCGGGAGGAGCACAGATACGCAGTATTTT. This chain uses TRBV10-2 with TRBJ2-3, with 11 bases matching TRBD2. The CDR3 sequence is 15 residues long. V was clipped by 6 bases and J by 0 bases; unmatched bases: 2. Germline V gene sequence: CDR1 WSHSY, CDR2 SAAADI.

This clonotype was observed many times. The chain employs TRBV5-1 and TRBJ2-3; D is unclear. Germline V gene sequence: CDR1 SGHRS, CDR2 YFSETQ. With 1 base removed from V and 0 bases from J, the gap between germline ends came to 9 bases. The CDR3 has 15 amino acids. The CDR3: CASSLFRGSTDTQYF. In DNA, the CDR3 is TGCGCCAGCAGCTTGTTTAGAGGTAGCACAGATACGCAGTATTTT.

The chain couples TRBV5-1 to TRBJ2-1; TRBD2 aligns across 15 bases. This CDR3 is built from 18 residues. Trimming removed 5 bases from V and 7 bases from J; junction bases left unmatched: 13. CDR1 and CDR2 (germline): SGHRS, YFSETQ. CDR3 in DNA: TGCGCCAGCAGGCAACGCGCGGGACTAGCGGGAGGATTTAATGAGCAGTTCTTC. It translates to CASRQRAGLAGGFNEQFF.

This clonotype was counted a few times. J is TRBJ2-3 and V is TRBV7-9, with D maybe TRBD2 (6 bases). CDR3 size: 14 residues. Trimming left V 5 bases short and J 4 bases short, with 13 bases between. Germline CDR1 is SEHNR and CDR2 is FQNEAQ (reference sequence). The CDR3 sequence is CASSTRLGPDTQYF. CDR3 nucleotide sequence: TGTGCCAGCAGCACCCGACTAGGGCCAGATACGCAGTATTTT.

This clonotype was found many times. The chain links TRBV28 to TRBJ2-7; 8 nucleotides agree with TRBD2. The germline V gene has CDR1 MDHEN and CDR2 SYDVKM. The CDR3 is made up of 13 amino acids. Trimming at V came to 8 bases and at J to 6 bases, leaving 9 bases not matched to a gene. The CDR3 spells CASGDGGAREQYF. CDR3 DNA: TGTGCCAGCGGTGACGGGGGGGCGCGCGAGCAGTACTTC.

This clonotype was seen more than once but under ten times. J is TRBJ2-5 and V is TRBV18, with 13 bases aligning to TRBD2. After removal of 6 bases from V and 2 bases from J, the junction contained 6 bases not matched to a gene. CDR3 size: 16 residues. Germline V gene data show CDR1 as KGHSH and CDR2 as LQKENI. The CDR3, as DNA: TGTGCCAGCTCCCTCGGGACTAGCGGGATTCAAGAGACCCAGTACTTC. Protein: CASSLGTSGIQETQYF.

This clonotype was recorded a few times. The chain combines TRBV20-1 with TRBJ2-1; 7 nucleotides match TRBD2. Germline V gene sequence: CDR1 DFQATT, CDR2 SNEGSKA (reference sequence). The CDR3 is 15 amino acids. V shed 0 bases and J 3 bases; nucleotides not matched to a gene: 5. The CDR3: CSARDGQRDYNEQFF. The CDR3 bases are TGCAGTGCTAGAGATGGCCAGCGGGACTACAATGAGCAGTTCTTC.

On this clonotype itself: At one end, the junction sequence differs from germline, possibly due to a read error. The gene calls are TRBV6-5 and TRBJ2-6, with D possibly called TRBD1 or TRBD2 (6 bases each). The CDR3 runs to 15 residues. Looked up from germline, CDR1 is MNHEY and CDR2 is SVGAGI. The CDR3 sequence is CASKGGGSGANVLIF. The DNA for the CDR3 is TGTGCCAGCAAGGGGGGCGGATCTGGGGCCAACGTCCTGATTTTC.